These 21 T cell receptor beta chains were all obtained from the same sample, sequenced in a study of T cell changes during pregnancy in multiple sclerosis. Data came from immunoSEQ multiplex PCR; TCRdb stores just in-frame clones and leaves some out. The sample yields 42,000 or so clones, approximately 94% seen once. Sequenced material: CD8+ T cells from peripheral blood mononuclear cells, taken in the third trimester of pregnancy. The origin of the receptors is a female donor with multiple sclerosis, enrolled in a pregnancy study.

The chain uses TRBV27 and TRBJ1-6; a weak D match, TRBD1 (6 bases). The CDR3 covers 14 residues. V lost 6 bases and J lost 5, with 11 bases in between. Germline V gene lookup returns CDR1 MNHEY and CDR2 SMNVEV (reference sequence). Here the CDR3 reads CASSWGPDNSPLHF. CDR3 nucleotides: TGTGCCAGCAGCTGGGGGCCAGATAATTCACCCCTCCACTTT.

V usage is TRBV7-9 and J usage is TRBJ2-1, with 7 bases aligning to TRBD2. Germline V gene lookup returns CDR1 SEHNR and CDR2 FQNEAQ (reference sequence). This CDR3 region has 16 residues. Unmatched junction bases numbered 7, after V lost 5 bases and J lost 0 bases. CDR3 loop: CASSPSAGSSYNEQFF. CDR3 DNA sequence: TGTGCCAGCAGCCCATCAGCGGGAAGCTCCTACAATGAGCAGTTCTTC.

This clone has just one count. This specimen includes other DNA sequences encoding the same CDR3. The genes are TRBV27 and TRBJ2-1; the match to TRBD2 covers 7 bases. V trimming: 8 bases; J trimming: 7 bases; junction bases outside the gene matches: 5. In germline, CDR1 is MNHEY, CDR2 SMNVEV (reference sequence). The CDR3 runs to 12 residues. The CDR3 is CASSLGGNEQFF. As DNA, the CDR3 is TGTGCCAGCTCTCTCGGGGGGAATGAGCAGTTCTTC.

The chain carries TRBV7-9 and TRBJ2-1, with D possibly TRBD2 on 5 matching bases. The CDR3 is 17 amino acids. Trimming removed 2 bases from V and 6 bases from J, with 20 bases in between. CDR1 is SEHNR and CDR2 is FQNEAQ in the germline V gene (reference sequence). The CDR3 loop is CASSLPKTPSRGNEQFF. Here the CDR3 DNA reads TGTGCCAGCAGCTTACCCAAGACTCCCTCCCGGGGCAATGAGCAGTTCTTC.

The chain uses TRBV6-5 and TRBJ2-4; 7 nucleotides align to TRBD2. V lost 6 bases, J lost 8 bases, and 13 bases stayed unmatched. Germline CDR1 and CDR2: MNHEY and SVGAGI. This CDR3 has 15 amino acids. The CDR3 bases are TGTGCCAGCAGACTCGGGGGGAGGGCCGGGGACATTCAGTACTTC. As protein: CASRLGGRAGDIQYF.

V is TRBV4-2 and J is TRBJ1-5, with TRBD1 as a possible D gene (6 bases). CDR3 length: 17 residues. The germline V gene encodes CDR1 LGHNA and CDR2 YNFKEQ. Trimming shortened V by 0 bases and J by 4 bases, and 16 bases separated the two germline ends. CDR3 loop: CASSQEGPGTPNQPQHF. CDR3 nucleotides: TGTGCCAGCAGCCAAGAGGGGCCCGGGACACCGAATCAGCCCCAGCATTTT.

This chain links TRBV6-4 with TRBJ1-2; D uncertain. This CDR3 has 13 residues. V was trimmed by 0 bases and J by 5 bases, leaving 7 bases between them. In germline, CDR1 is MRHNA, CDR2 SNTAGT. CDR3 amino acids: CASSDSSSYGYTF. CDR3 DNA: TGTGCCAGCAGTGACTCGTCGTCTTATGGCTACACCTTC.

The chain is built from TRBV13 and TRBJ2-7, with a weak D call TRBD1 (5 bases). V lost 7 bases to trimming and J lost 2 bases, with 15 bases between them. This CDR3 is built from 14 residues. Germline assignment: CDR1 PRHDT and CDR2 FYEKMQ (reference sequence). The CDR3 DNA reads TGTGCCAGCACCCCGTCCCAGGGTGCCTACGAGCAGTACTTC. It yields the protein CASTPSQGAYEQYF.

The V and J genes are TRBV7-9 and TRBJ2-7, with 10 positions matching TRBD2. This CDR3 has 15 residues. The germline V gene has CDR1 SEHNR and CDR2 FQNEAQ (reference sequence). Losses at the gene ends were 5 bases for V and 5 bases for J; bases not matched to a gene: 9. The CDR3, as DNA: TGTGCCAGCAGCGCCCCCGTAGCGGGAGGCCACGAGCAGTACTTC. It specifies CASSAPVAGGHEQYF.

The chain employs TRBV28 and TRBJ2-5; 9 bases align to TRBD1. Trimming took 3 bases from V and 5 from J; bases not matched to a gene: 4. Germline V gives CDR1 MDHEN, CDR2 SYDVKM. This CDR3 has 14 amino acids. The CDR3: CASSLYRGQETQYF. In DNA form, the CDR3 reads TGTGCCAGCAGTTTGTACAGGGGGCAGGAGACCCAGTACTTC. The whole variable domain, filled in from reference TRBV28 and TRBJ2-5, reads DVKVTQSSRYLVKRTGEKVFLECVQDMDHENMFWYRQDPGLGLRLIYFSYDVKMKEKGDIPEGYSVSREKKERFSLILESASTNQTSMYLCASSLYRGQETQYFGPGTRLLVL.

This clone was observed once. The rearrangement uses TRBV27 and TRBJ2-1, with a possible D match to TRBD2 (7 bases). The CDR3 is 17 amino acids. CDR1 and CDR2 (germline): MNHEY, SMNVEV (reference sequence). V was clipped by 3 bases and J by 4 bases, with 19 bases between them. Here the CDR3 reads CASSFRGRGASYNEQFF. The CDR3 coding sequence is TGTGCCAGCAGTTTTCGTGGGAGGGGGGCTTCTTACAATGAGCAGTTCTTC.

The CDR3 reads CASSITGANQPQHF. The CDR3 nucleotides read TGTGCCAGCAGTATCACAGGGGCTAATCAGCCCCAGCATTTT. The J gene is TRBJ1-5, the V gene TRBV2, with TRBD1 identical over 7 bases. CDR3 size: 14 residues. The germline gives CDR1 SNHLY, CDR2 FYNNEI. With 5 bases clipped from V and 4 bases from J, the junction kept 5 bases outside the gene matches.

This clone was recorded once. This chain uses TRBV28 with TRBJ2-1; unclear D gene. The germline V and J ends were trimmed by 8 bases and 9 bases, with 14 bases remaining between them. Germline assignment: CDR1 MDHEN and CDR2 SYDVKM. The CDR3 has 12 residues. The CDR3 sequence: CASLREYSEQFF. As DNA, the CDR3 is TGTGCCAGCTTGCGCGAATATAGTGAGCAGTTCTTC.

The chain joins TRBV19 to TRBJ2-1; D is possibly TRBD2 (6 bases). The CDR3 runs to 16 residues. The germline V gene has CDR1 LNHDA and CDR2 SQIVND (reference sequence). Deletions cut 1 base from V and 4 bases from J, with 14 bases between. This CDR3 is CASSIAGGVSYNEQFF. The CDR3 DNA follows: TGTGCCAGTAGTATAGCAGGCGGGGTCAGTTACAATGAGCAGTTCTTC.

V usage is TRBV7-6 and J usage is TRBJ2-1; 8 bases line up with TRBD2. The V gene's germline CDR1 is SGHVS and CDR2 FNYEAQ. The CDR3 has 16 residues. V was pared by 5 bases and J by 9 bases, with 15 bases of the junction left unmatched. The CDR3 DNA follows: TGTGCCAGCAGCCTAGATAGGGCGGGAGGAGGCACTGAGCAGTTCTTC. Translating it yields CASSLDRAGGGTEQFF.

The chain combines TRBV7-3 with TRBJ2-3; tentatively, D is TRBD1 (6 bases). The CDR3 length is 13 residues. Germline assignment: CDR1 SGHTA and CDR2 FQGTGA. Trimming pared 4 bases from V and 2 bases from J, leaving 7 bases between. The CDR3 loop is CASSSGDTDTQYF. CDR3 bases: TGTGCCAGCAGCTCAGGGGACACAGATACGCAGTATTTT.

The chain is built from TRBV5-4 and TRBJ2-6; D ambiguous. This CDR3 is built from 14 residues. The germline CDR1 and CDR2 sequences are SGHNT and YYREEE (reference sequence). V was pared by 4 bases and J by 3 bases, with 8 bases between. Here the CDR3 DNA reads TGTGCCAGCAGCCTTCCGTATGGGGCCAACGTCCTGACTTTC. Protein sequence: CASSLPYGANVLTF.

The chain links TRBV6-1 to TRBJ2-1; 11 bases fit TRBD2. With V trimmed by 7 bases and J by 5 bases, 4 bases remained unmatched. Per the germline V gene, CDR1 is MNHNS and CDR2 is SASEGT. The CDR3 is 14 amino acids. The DNA of the CDR3 is TGTGCCAGCACCAGACTAGCGGGAAACAATGAGCAGTTCTTC. Translating gives CASTRLAGNNEQFF.

This clone was recorded only once. V usage is TRBV28 and J usage is TRBJ1-1, with 8 bases matching TRBD1. This CDR3 has 18 residues. The V gene's germline CDR1 is MDHEN and CDR2 SYDVKM. The J segment lost 0 bases and the V segment lost 3 bases, leaving 12 bases of the junction unmatched. The CDR3 nucleotides read TGTGCCAGCAGTTTCCCCACAGGGGGACCGATCATGAACACTGAAGCTTTCTTT. Protein product: CASSFPTGGPIMNTEAFF.

This sequence joins TRBV7-9 and TRBJ2-7, with a weak D call TRBD2 (6 bases). The germline V and J ends were trimmed by 2 bases and 1 base, with 12 bases remaining between them. The germline CDR1 and CDR2 sequences are SEHNR and FQNEAQ (reference sequence). The CDR3 sequence is 15 residues long. CDR3 loop: CASSLFGGDSYEQYF. The DNA for the CDR3 is TGTGCCAGCAGCTTATTCGGAGGGGATTCCTACGAGCAGTACTTC.

This rearrangement joins TRBV27 to TRBJ2-7; 14 nucleotides align to TRBD2. The trim removed 7 bases at V and 4 bases at J, leaving 6 bases unmatched. This CDR3 has 15 residues. Looked up from germline, CDR1 is MNHEY and CDR2 is SMNVEV (reference sequence). This CDR3 is CASKGTSGSVYEQYF. The CDR3 region has the DNA TGTGCCAGCAAAGGGACTAGCGGGAGCGTATACGAGCAGTACTTC.